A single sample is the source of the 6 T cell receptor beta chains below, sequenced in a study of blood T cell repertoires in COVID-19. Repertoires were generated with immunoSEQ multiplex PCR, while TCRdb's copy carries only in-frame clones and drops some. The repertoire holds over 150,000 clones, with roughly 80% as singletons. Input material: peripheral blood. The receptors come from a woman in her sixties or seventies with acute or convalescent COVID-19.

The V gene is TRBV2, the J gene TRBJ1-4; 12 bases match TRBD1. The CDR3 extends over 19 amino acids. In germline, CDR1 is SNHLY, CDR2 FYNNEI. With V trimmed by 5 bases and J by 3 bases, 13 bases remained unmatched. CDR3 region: CASSYYGTGGPGANEKLFF. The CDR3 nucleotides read TGTGCCAGCAGTTATTACGGGACAGGGGGCCCAGGGGCTAATGAAAAACTGTTTTTT.

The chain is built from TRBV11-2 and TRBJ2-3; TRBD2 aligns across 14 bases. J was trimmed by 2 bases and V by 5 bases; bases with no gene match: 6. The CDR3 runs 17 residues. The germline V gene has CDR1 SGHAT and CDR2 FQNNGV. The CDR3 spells CASSLGTSGGITDTQYF. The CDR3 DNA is TGTGCCAGCAGCCTCGGGACTAGCGGGGGAATCACAGATACGCAGTATTTT.

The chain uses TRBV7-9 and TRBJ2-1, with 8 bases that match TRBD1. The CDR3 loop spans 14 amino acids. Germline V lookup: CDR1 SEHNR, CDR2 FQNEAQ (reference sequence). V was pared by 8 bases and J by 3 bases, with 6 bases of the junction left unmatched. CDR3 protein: CASGQTGDYNEQFF. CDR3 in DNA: TGTGCCAGCGGACAGACAGGGGACTACAATGAGCAGTTCTTC.

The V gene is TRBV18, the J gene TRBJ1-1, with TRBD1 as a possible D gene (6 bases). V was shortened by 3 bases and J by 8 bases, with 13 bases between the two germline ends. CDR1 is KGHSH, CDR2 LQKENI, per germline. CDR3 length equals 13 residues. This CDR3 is CASSPVTGLEAFF. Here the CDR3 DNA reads TGTGCCAGCTCACCGGTAACAGGGCTGGAAGCTTTCTTT.

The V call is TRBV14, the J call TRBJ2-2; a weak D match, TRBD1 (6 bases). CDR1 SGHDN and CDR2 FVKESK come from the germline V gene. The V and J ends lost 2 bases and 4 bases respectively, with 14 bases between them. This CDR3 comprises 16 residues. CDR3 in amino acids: CASSQNGQWGTGELFF. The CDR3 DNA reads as TGTGCCAGCAGCCAAAACGGACAGTGGGGCACCGGGGAGCTGTTTTTT.

CDR3 amino acids: CASMAGKNTEAFF. CDR3 DNA: TGTGCCAGTATGGCAGGGAAAAACACTGAAGCTTTCTTT. The chain carries TRBV19 and TRBJ1-1, with D possibly being TRBD1 (5 bases). Germline V CDR1 and CDR2: LNHDA, SQIVND (reference sequence). Deletions cut 7 bases from V and 2 bases from J, with 11 bases between. CDR3 length: 13 residues.